These 19 T cell receptor beta chains came from one sample sequenced in a study of chemoradiotherapy in HPV16-positive cancers. Clones were read by immunoSEQ multiplex PCR, and TCRdb kept only the in-frame ones, dropping some. The table shows about 12,000 clones, with more than 50% occurring only once. Sampling was conducted from a patient who underwent chemoradiotherapy. The receptors shown here come from a human donor with HPV-associated anogenital cancer.

The rearrangement links TRBV2 to TRBJ2-2, with D perhaps TRBD1 (6 bases). The CDR3 extends over 16 amino acids. Trimming left V 7 bases short and J 0 bases short, with 15 bases between. CDR1 is SNHLY, CDR2 FYNNEI, per germline. The chain's CDR3 is CASTRLRDTNTGELFF. DNA of the CDR3: TGTGCCAGCACCCGTCTCCGGGACACGAACACCGGGGAGCTGTTTTTT. Complete variable domain (other parts from reference TRBV2 and TRBJ2-2): EPEVTQTPSHQVTQMGQEVILRCVPISNHLYFYWYRQILGQKVEFLVSFYNNEISEKSEIFDDQFSVERPDGSNFTLKIRSTKLEDSAMYFCASTRLRDTNTGELFFGEGSRLTVL.

V gene TRBV7-2 combines with J gene TRBJ2-7; TRBD2 might be the D (5 bases). V was pared by 5 bases and J by 5 bases, with 10 bases between. CDR1 and CDR2 from the germline V gene are SGHTA and FQGNSA. The length of the CDR3 is 12 residues. The CDR3 DNA follows: TGTGCCAGCAGCCACCCGGGGAACGAGCAGTACTTC. Translating gives CASSHPGNEQYF.

The rearrangement uses TRBV5-1 and TRBJ2-2; D not resolved. Germline values: CDR1 SGHRS, CDR2 YFSETQ. CDR3 length: 12 amino acids. V lost 4 bases and J lost 7, with 8 bases in between. Here the CDR3 DNA reads TGCGCCAGCAGCCCAACCGGCGGGGAGCTGTTTTTT. Amino acids: CASSPTGGELFF. The variable domain in full, with the rest retrieved from reference TRBV5-1 and TRBJ2-2, is KAGVTQTPRYLIKTRGQQVTLSCSPISGHRSVSWYQQTPGQGLQFLFEYFSETQRNKGNFPGRFSGRQFSNSRSEMNVSTLELGDSALYLCASSPTGGELFFGEGSRLTVL.

The rearrangement joins TRBV7-3 to TRBJ2-3, with no clear D. The CDR3 spans 16 residues. Looked up from germline, CDR1 is SGHTA and CDR2 is FQGTGA. Trimming left V 0 bases short and J 1 base short, with 11 bases between. The CDR3 DNA reads as TGTGCCAGCAGCTTAACGCGGACCACTGGCACAGATACGCAGTATTTT. Translated, it gives CASSLTRTTGTDTQYF. Drawing the rest from reference TRBV7-3 and TRBJ2-3, the complete variable domain is GAGVSQTPSNKVTEKGKYVELRCDPISGHTALYWYRQSLGQGPEFLIYFQGTGAADDSGLPNDRFFAVRPEGSVSTLKIQRTERGDSAVYLCASSLTRTTGTDTQYFGPGTRLTVL.

Here the CDR3 DNA reads TGTGCCAGCAGCTTCGGGGCGGCCCACTACAATGAGCAGTTCTTC. It is translated as CASSFGAAHYNEQFF. The rearrangement uses TRBV7-2 and TRBJ2-1, with D perhaps TRBD1 or TRBD2 (5 bases each). The CDR3 sequence is 15 residues long. Trimming took off 3 bases at V and 3 bases at J, with 12 bases between the two ends. CDR1 SGHTA and CDR2 FQGNSA come from the germline V gene. Supplemented by reference TRBV7-2 and TRBJ2-1, the full variable domain reads GAGVSQSPSNKVTEKGKDVELRCDPISGHTALYWYRQSLGQGLEFLIYFQGNSAPDKSGLPSDRFSAERTGGSVSTLTIQRTQQEDSAVYLCASSFGAAHYNEQFFGPGTRLTVL.

This chain uses TRBV5-6 with TRBJ1-3, with a weak D call TRBD1 (5 bases). The CDR3 has 15 amino acids. Germline lookup yields CDR1 SGHDT and CDR2 YYEEEE. The ends were cut back, 6 bases at V and 3 bases at J, with 16 bases in the middle. The CDR3 sequence is CASKKLGVDGNTIYF. For the CDR3, the DNA is TGTGCCAGCAAAAAGTTGGGGGTGGATGGAAACACCATATATTTT.

The J gene is TRBJ1-2, the V gene TRBV7-2; 7 positions agree with TRBD1. In germline, CDR1 is SGHTA, CDR2 FQGNSA. With 4 bases clipped from V and 2 bases from J, the junction kept 4 bases outside the gene matches. The CDR3 runs to 14 residues. Written as DNA, the CDR3 is TGTGCCAGCAGCTCGTCGACAGGGAACTATGGCTACACCTTC. Residues: CASSSSTGNYGYTF. The entire variable domain, with the rest obtained from reference TRBV7-2 and TRBJ1-2, is as follows: GAGVSQSPSNKVTEKGKDVELRCDPISGHTALYWYRQSLGQGLEFLIYFQGNSAPDKSGLPSDRFSAERTGGSVSTLTIQRTQQEDSAVYLCASSSSTGNYGYTFGSGTRLTVV.

The V call is TRBV28, the J call TRBJ2-2; 16 bases agree with TRBD2. The CDR3 length is 17 residues. Germline assignment: CDR1 MDHEN and CDR2 SYDVKM. Losses at the gene ends were 0 bases for V and 6 bases for J; bases not matched to a gene: 1. The CDR3 DNA reads TGTGCCAGCAGTTTATGGGGACTAGCGGGGGGGCCCGGGGAGCTGTTTTTT. It specifies CASSLWGLAGGPGELFF.

The J gene is TRBJ2-5, the V gene TRBV6-1; unclear D gene. CDR1 MNHNS and CDR2 SASEGT come from the germline V gene. The CDR3 has 12 residues. Trimming cost V 8 bases and J 1 base, with 8 bases left between them. CDR3 sequence: CASAARQETQYF. In DNA, the CDR3 is TGTGCCAGCGCAGCACGCCAAGAGACCCAGTACTTC.

This clone occurred a few times. This chain connects TRBV5-5 to TRBJ2-7, with unresolved D. Germline V gene data show CDR1 as SGHKS and CDR2 as YYEKEE (reference sequence). This CDR3 is built from 13 residues. Trimming pared 0 bases from V and 7 bases from J, leaving 11 bases between. The CDR3 coding sequence is TGTGCCAGCAGCTTGGTCCCGGGTCTGGAGCAGTACTTC. Translated, it gives CASSLVPGLEQYF.

V is TRBV27 and J is TRBJ2-1, with D tentatively TRBD1 (6 bases). Trimming pared 2 bases from V and 2 bases from J, leaving 10 bases between. This CDR3 region has 15 residues. Germline CDR1 is MNHEY and CDR2 is SMNVEV (reference sequence). This CDR3 reads CASSLGRGPYNEQFF. CDR3 nucleotide sequence: TGTGCCAGCAGTTTAGGCAGGGGCCCCTACAATGAGCAGTTCTTC.

The rearrangement links TRBV4-3 to TRBJ2-1; D is possibly TRBD2 (5 bases). The germline gives CDR1 LGHNA, CDR2 YSLEER. The CDR3 extends over 15 amino acids. V shed 1 base and J shed 6 bases, with 13 bases lying between them. In DNA, the CDR3 is TGCGCCAGCAGCCAAGGGAGGAGTTCGGGCAATGAGCAGTTCTTC. Protein sequence: CASSQGRSSGNEQFF.

The chain couples TRBV5-5 to TRBJ2-7; no clear D. The CDR3 totals 14 residues. Trimming shortened V by 0 bases and J by 7 bases, and 14 bases separated the two germline ends. From germline, CDR1 is SGHKS and CDR2 YYEKEE (reference sequence). As DNA, the CDR3 is TGTGCCAGCAGCTTGGACGGACCCTCTAAGGAGCAGTACTTC. Translation: CASSLDGPSKEQYF.

This clone has more than one count but fewer than ten. Just one base apart from a much larger clone, this may be a read error. The identical CDR3 is also encoded by other nucleotide sequences in the sample. The chain has TRBV9 and TRBJ1-3; D is perhaps TRBD1 (5 bases). Between the trimmed V and J ends, which lost 0 bases and 4 bases, there was a span of 5 bases. The CDR3 is 13 residues long. Germline loops: CDR1 SGDLS, CDR2 YYNGEE. The CDR3 bases are TGTGCCAGCAGCGTAGAGGGGGGAAACACCATATATTTT. Residues: CASSVEGGNTIYF.

V is TRBV7-2 and J is TRBJ1-4, with 7 bases aligning to TRBD1. The V and J ends lost 1 base and 8 bases, in that order; junction bases with no gene match: 7. Germline-derived CDR1 and CDR2 are SGHTA and FQGNSA. The CDR3 spans 15 residues. CDR3 coding DNA: TGTGCCAGCAGCTTAGAGACAGGGTTGAGGGAAAAACTGTTTTTT. Amino acids: CASSLETGLREKLFF.

In nucleotides, the CDR3 is TGTGCCAGCAGTTTTGATGTGTCAGAGCAGTTCTTC. This gives the protein CASSFDVSEQFF. This chain joins TRBV28 and TRBJ2-1, with D hard to call. CDR3 length: 12 amino acids. The V gene's germline CDR1 is MDHEN and CDR2 SYDVKM. The V gene lost 3 bases and the J gene lost 10 bases, with 10 bases spanning the gap.

The rearrangement uses TRBV10-3 and TRBJ2-5; tentative D call: TRBD2 (5 bases). Germline CDR1 and CDR2: ENHRY and SYGVKD. This CDR3 has 14 amino acids. Deletions cut 5 bases from V and 3 bases from J, with 13 bases between. CDR3 nucleotides: TGTGCCATCAGTACTCTTCCGGGGAAAGAGACCCAGTACTTC. Its protein product is CAISTLPGKETQYF.

The chain is built from TRBV28 and TRBJ1-5, with D perhaps TRBD1 (6 bases). The V end lost 8 bases, the J end lost 3 bases, and 17 bases lay between the germline ends. CDR1 is MDHEN and CDR2 is SYDVKM in the germline V gene. This CDR3 is 15 amino acids long. CDR3 sequence reads: CASRTTGGDNQPQHF. CDR3 bases: TGTGCCAGCCGAACGACAGGTGGTGACAATCAGCCCCAGCATTTT.

V and J are TRBV5-1 and TRBJ2-2; tentatively, D is TRBD1 (5 bases). The CDR3 runs to 19 residues. Trimming removed 2 bases from V and 0 bases from J, with 20 bases in between. Germline CDR1 is SGHRS and CDR2 is YFSETQ. CDR3: CASSFGAITPLANTGELFF. As DNA, the CDR3 is TGCGCCAGCAGCTTTGGGGCGATAACCCCTTTAGCGAACACCGGGGAGCTGTTTTTT.